This T cell receptor (beta chain) was captured in a study of T cells in tumors after PD-1 blockade. The wider study: Excluded were patients with checkpoint blockade, immunosuppressants, or radiotherapy or other anti-cancer therapy within 4 weeks. Peripheral blood samples averaged roughly 40,000 unique clonotypes and 113,528 templates. During anti-PD-1 treatment, some patients continued daily vismodegib 150 mg.

Here immunoSEQ multiplex PCR was the method, and the copy in TCRdb shows in-frame clones only, minus some. The profile shows around 51,000 clones, 81% of them singletons. This clone was seen a single time. There are 15 residues in the CDR3. V lost 7 bases and J lost 4, with 18 bases in between. CDR1 KGHDR and CDR2 SFDVKD come from the germline V gene. Input was roughly 600 ng to 6,004 ng of genomic DNA from tumor or blood. The input for sequencing was PBMCs, taken before anti-PD-1 treatment. The chain is built from TRBV24-1 and TRBJ1-2; tentatively, D is TRBD1 (5 bases). The sequence was collected from a human donor with basal cell carcinoma. The CDR3 DNA sequence: TGTGCCACCAGCTCCCCTGGACGGCAGGGCTATGGCTACACCTTC. Its protein is CATSSPGRQGYGYTF.